This T cell receptor beta chain was recovered during a study of blood T cell repertoires in COVID-19. Study information: Samples came from the United States, Italy and Spain, spanning acute and convalescent COVID-19. Sources were T cells, B-cell-depleted T cells, or PBMCs; the material itself was cDNA or gDNA.

Germline CDR1 SGHRS, CDR2 YFSETQ. Trimming cost V 3 bases and J 3 bases; bases outside gene matches: 5. The CDR3 is 15 amino acids. Original processing notes: Estimation of nucleated cell counts was performed using reference gene primer amplification. The assay was immunoSEQ multiplex PCR, and TCRdb's table has in-frame clones only and misses some. V, J and clone size reflect that table, while D and trimming were determined from the DNA. This table has 40,000 to 60,000 clones, approximately 84% appearing once. V and J are TRBV5-1 and TRBJ1-1; 10 bases align to TRBD1. The sample was peripheral blood. The TCR originated in a man aged 50 to 60 with active COVID-19. CDR3 residues: CASSSAGTGDTEAFF. In DNA, the CDR3 is TGCGCCAGCAGCTCAGCCGGGACAGGGGACACTGAAGCTTTCTTT.